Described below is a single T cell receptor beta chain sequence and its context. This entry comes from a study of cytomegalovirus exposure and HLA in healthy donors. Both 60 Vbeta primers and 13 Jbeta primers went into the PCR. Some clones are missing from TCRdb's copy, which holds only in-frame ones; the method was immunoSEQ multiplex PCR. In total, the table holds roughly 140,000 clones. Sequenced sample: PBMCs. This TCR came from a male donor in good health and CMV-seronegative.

CDR3 bases: TGTGCCAGCAGGCCTGAAGGGAGCTCCTACAATGAGCAGTTCTTC. Amino acids: CASRPEGSSYNEQFF. The V call is TRBV6-6, the J call TRBJ2-1; possibly TRBD2 for D (5 bases). V dropped 6 bases and J dropped 0 bases, with 12 bases sitting between them. Germline CDR1 MNHNY, CDR2 SVGAGI (reference sequence). CDR3 size: 15 residues.